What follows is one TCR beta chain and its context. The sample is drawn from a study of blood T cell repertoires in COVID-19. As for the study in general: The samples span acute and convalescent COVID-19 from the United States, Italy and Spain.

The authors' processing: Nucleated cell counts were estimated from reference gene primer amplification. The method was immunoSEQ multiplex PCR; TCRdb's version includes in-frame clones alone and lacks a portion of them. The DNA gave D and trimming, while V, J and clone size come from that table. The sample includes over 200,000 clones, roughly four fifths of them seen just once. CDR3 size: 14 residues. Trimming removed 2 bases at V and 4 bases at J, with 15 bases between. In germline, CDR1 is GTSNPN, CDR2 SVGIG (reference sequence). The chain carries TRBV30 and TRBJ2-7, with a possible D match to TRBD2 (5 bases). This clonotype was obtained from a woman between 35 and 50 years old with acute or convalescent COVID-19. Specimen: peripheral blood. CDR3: CAWSYTGYGYEQYF. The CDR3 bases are TGTGCCTGGAGTTATACGGGGTATGGGTACGAGCAGTACTTC.